These T cell receptor beta chains were read from a single sample in a study of blood T cell repertoires in COVID-19. The data were produced by immunoSEQ multiplex PCR, yet TCRdb's version contains in-frame clones alone and is incomplete. The data hold some 340,000 clones, with over 90% observed a single time. The specimen sequenced was PBMCs or T cells enriched from blood (not recorded which). The receptor source for this set is a woman between 25 and 40 years old who had been exposed to COVID-19. Both conserved end residues are part of each CDR3. D genes are given only for firm matches. Size tells how often a clone was seen (once, few, many) or the class of an expanded clone, and some rows leave it out.

CDR3aa | d_gene | abundance | j_gene | v_gene
CASRTGWATNEKLFF | NA | NA | TRBJ1-4 | TRBV27
CASSQDRDIYTEAFF | NA | NA | TRBJ1-1 | TRBV4-3
CATNRGARGDEQYF | TRBD1 | NA | TRBJ2-7 | TRBV6-5
CASSDLGERFEKLFF | NA | NA | TRBJ1-4 | TRBV6-1
CASSQTGGDNSPLHF | TRBD1 | NA | TRBJ1-6 | TRBV4-2
CASSSLGLADTYEQYF | TRBD2 | once | TRBJ2-7 | TRBV6-6
CASRSQGARGYGYTF | TRBD1 | NA | TRBJ1-2 | TRBV6-6
CASSSPRTGRKEGYTF | TRBD1 | NA | TRBJ1-2 | TRBV7-9
CASSVDRGHEGYTF | TRBD1 | NA | TRBJ1-2 | TRBV5-1
CASSLILTGTYEQYF | TRBD1 | NA | TRBJ2-7 | TRBV11-2
CASREGTANTDTQYF | TRBD1 | NA | TRBJ2-3 | TRBV5-6
CASSQEVAGNYEQYF | TRBD2 | NA | TRBJ2-7 | TRBV4-2
CASRAGGLREKLFF | NA | NA | TRBJ1-4 | TRBV3-1/TRBV3-2
CASSLANLAGNPPYEQYF | TRBD2 | once | TRBJ2-7 | TRBV5-5
CASSLGAGLNTEAFF | NA | NA | TRBJ1-1 | TRBV5-1
CASSYSAGVAKNIQYF | TRBD2 | NA | TRBJ2-4 | TRBV6-6
CASSPRGGDAFF | NA | NA | TRBJ1-1 | TRBV7-2
CASRPGTFYSPLHF | NA | NA | TRBJ1-6 | TRBV7-8
CASSSPAVAYGYTF | NA | NA | TRBJ1-2 | TRBV5-5
CASSVATGMDSPLHF | NA | NA | TRBJ1-6 | TRBV9
CASSTAPGQGNTEAFF | TRBD1 | NA | TRBJ1-1 | TRBV19
CASGLDQTGTYEQYF | TRBD1 | once | TRBJ2-7 | TRBV12-5
CASSQYLAGGRTVYEQYF | TRBD2 | NA | TRBJ2-7 | TRBV4-3
CASSDSQAYYGYTF | NA | NA | TRBJ1-2 | TRBV2
CASSWGQLHEKLFF | TRBD1 | NA | TRBJ1-4 | TRBV6-5
CASSLPQGPYGYTF | NA | NA | TRBJ1-2 | TRBV13
CASSQTGYYEQYF | NA | NA | TRBJ2-7 | TRBV4-1
CASSLAKDRSYEQYF | TRBD1 | NA | TRBJ2-7 | TRBV5-1
CASTLGDSLNTEAFF | TRBD1 | NA | TRBJ1-1 | TRBV5-1
CASSSQGFGNQPQHF | NA | NA | TRBJ1-5 | TRBV5-5